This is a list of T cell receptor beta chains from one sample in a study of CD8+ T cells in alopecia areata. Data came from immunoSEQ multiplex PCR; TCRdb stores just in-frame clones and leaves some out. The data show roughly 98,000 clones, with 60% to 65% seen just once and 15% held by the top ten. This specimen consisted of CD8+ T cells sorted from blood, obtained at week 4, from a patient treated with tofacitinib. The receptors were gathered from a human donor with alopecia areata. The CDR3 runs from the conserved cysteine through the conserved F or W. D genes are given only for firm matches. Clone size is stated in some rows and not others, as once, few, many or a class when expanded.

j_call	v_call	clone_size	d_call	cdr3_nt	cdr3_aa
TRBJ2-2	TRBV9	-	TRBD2	TGTGCCAGCAGCGTAGAACTACTAGCGGGAGTTTCGGGCGGGGAGCTGTTTTTT	CASSVELLAGVSGGELFF
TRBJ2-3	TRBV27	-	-	TGTGCCAGCAGTAAGCGGAGCAGGGGCAGTACAGATACGCAGTATTTT	CASSKRSRGSTDTQYF
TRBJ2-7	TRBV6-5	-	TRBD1	TGTGCCAGCAGGGAGGGACAGGGTCCCTACGAGCAGTACTTC	CASREGQGPYEQYF
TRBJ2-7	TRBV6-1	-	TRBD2	TGTGCCAGCAGTGGGTCTAGCGGGGTTACCTACGAGCAGTACTTC	CASSGSSGVTYEQYF
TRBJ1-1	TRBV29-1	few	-	TGCAGCGTTGAGGGGGAGCTCATGAACACTGAAGCTTTCTTT	CSVEGELMNTEAFF
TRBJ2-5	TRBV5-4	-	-	TGTGCCAGCAGCATCTCAGAGACCCAGTACTTC	CASSISETQYF
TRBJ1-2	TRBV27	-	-	TGTGCCAGTCTAGGGCCCTATGGCTACACCTTC	CASLGPYGYTF
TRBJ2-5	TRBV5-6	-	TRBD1	TGTGCCAGCAGCTCCTCAGGGGGTGAGACCCAGTACTTC	CASSSSGGETQYF
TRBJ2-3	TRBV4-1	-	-	TGCGCCAGCAGTTCGCAAGAGGGGAGATCAGATACGCAGTATTTT	CASSSQEGRSDTQYF
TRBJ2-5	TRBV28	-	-	TGTGCCAGCAGTTTACCCACAGGGTTGAAGACCCAGTACTTC	CASSLPTGLKTQYF
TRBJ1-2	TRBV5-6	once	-	TGTGCCAGCAGCCCGAGGCAAGGCTACACCTTC	CASSPRQGYTF
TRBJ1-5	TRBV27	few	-	TGTGCCAGCAGTTTAACCGGGAGCGTCAATCAGCCCCAGCATTTT	CASSLTGSVNQPQHF
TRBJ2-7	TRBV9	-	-	TGTGCCAGCAGCGTAGACGGTCTCTACGAGCAGTACTTC	CASSVDGLYEQYF
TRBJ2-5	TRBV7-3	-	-	TGTGCCAGCAGCTTTTCCGGGGACGAGACCCAGTACTTC	CASSFSGDETQYF
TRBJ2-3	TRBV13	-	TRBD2	TGTGCCAGCAGCAGTCGACTAGCGGCTGTCACAGATACGCAGTATTTT	CASSSRLAAVTDTQYF
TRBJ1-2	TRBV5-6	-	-	TGTGCCAGCAGCTTCACGACAGTCGGGTCTGGGCTTCGTGGCTACACCTTC	CASSFTTVGSGLRGYTF
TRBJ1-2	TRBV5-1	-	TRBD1	TGCGCCAGCAGCTTGGGACCGCAGGGGGCTTCGGACTATGGCTACACCTTC	CASSLGPQGASDYGYTF
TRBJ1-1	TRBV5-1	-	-	TGCGCCAGCAGCTTGGACAGCAGAGGCACTGAAGCTTTCTTT	CASSLDSRGTEAFF
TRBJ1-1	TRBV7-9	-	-	TGTGCCAGCAGCTTAGCGATAGCTTCGAACACTGAAGCTTTCTTT	CASSLAIASNTEAFF
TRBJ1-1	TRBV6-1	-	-	TGTGCCAGCAGTCCTACCCGAACAGGGAGCACTGAAGCTTTCTTT	CASSPTRTGSTEAFF
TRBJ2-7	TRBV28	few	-	TGTGCCAGCAGTTTATTTAGACAGGACCTTAACGAGCAGTACTTC	CASSLFRQDLNEQYF
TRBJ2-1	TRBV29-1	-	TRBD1	TGCAGCGTCTTAACAGGGGTGGGTGAGCAGTTCTTC	CSVLTGVGEQFF
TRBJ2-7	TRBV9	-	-	TGTGCCAGCAGCGTAGAACAGATCTCCTACGAGCAGTACTTC	CASSVEQISYEQYF
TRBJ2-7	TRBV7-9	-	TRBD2	TGTGCCAGCAGCCTCGAGGGAGGGGACTCCTACGAGCAGTACTTC	CASSLEGGDSYEQYF
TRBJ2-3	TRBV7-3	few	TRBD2	TGTGCCAGCAGCACCGGGACTACCGGGGGAGATACGCAGTATTTT	CASSTGTTGGDTQYF
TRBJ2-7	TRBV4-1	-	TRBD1	TGCGCCAGCAGCCCTCGGGACAGGGCCACCTACGAGCAGTACTTC	CASSPRDRATYEQYF
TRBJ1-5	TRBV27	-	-	TGTGCCAGCAGTTTAGGGGGCGACCAGCCCCAGCATTTT	CASSLGGDQPQHF
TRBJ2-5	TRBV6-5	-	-	TGTGCCAGCAGCGAACAGAGGGGGTACCAAGAGACCCAGTACTTC	CASSEQRGYQETQYF
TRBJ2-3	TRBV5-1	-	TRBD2	TGCGCCAGCAGCCCCCGGACTAGCGGGGGGGCGGATACGCAGTATTTT	CASSPRTSGGADTQYF
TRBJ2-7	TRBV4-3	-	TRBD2	TGCGCCAGCAGCCAAGGGGACCTTCGGGGGACTAGGGAGTACGAGCAGTACTTC	CASSQGDLRGTREYEQYF
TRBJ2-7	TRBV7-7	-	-	TGTGCCAGCAGCTTAGAAGAAACCTACGAGCAGTACTTC	CASSLEETYEQYF
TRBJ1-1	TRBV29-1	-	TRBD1	TGCAGCGTTGAAGTGGACAGGCACACTGAAGCTTTCTTT	CSVEVDRHTEAFF
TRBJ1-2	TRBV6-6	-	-	TGTGCCAGCAGTCCCAGCGGGCTTGGCTACACCTTC	CASSPSGLGYTF
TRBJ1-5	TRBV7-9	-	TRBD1	TGTGCCAGCAGCACGGACAGGTTGAATCAGCCCCAGCATTTT	CASSTDRLNQPQHF
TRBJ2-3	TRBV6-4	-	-	TGTGCCAGCAGTGAAGGGACTAGCACAGATACGCAGTATTTT	CASSEGTSTDTQYF
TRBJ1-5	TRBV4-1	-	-	TGCGCCAGCAGCCAAGAGGGCAGTCAGCCCCAGCATTTT	CASSQEGSQPQHF
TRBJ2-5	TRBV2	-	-	TGTGCCAGCAGAGGGGACCAAGAGACCCAGTACTTC	CASRGDQETQYF
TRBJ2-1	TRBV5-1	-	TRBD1	TGCGCCAGCAGCTTGGGGACAGGGACTTACAATGAGCAGTTCTTC	CASSLGTGTYNEQFF
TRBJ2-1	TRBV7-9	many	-	TGTGCCAGCAGCCCCCAGACTACCCAGGGTGTGAATGAGCAGTTCTTC	CASSPQTTQGVNEQFF
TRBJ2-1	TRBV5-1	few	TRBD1	TGCGCCAGCAGTAGGTGGGACAGAAATGAGCAGTTCTTC	CASSRWDRNEQFF